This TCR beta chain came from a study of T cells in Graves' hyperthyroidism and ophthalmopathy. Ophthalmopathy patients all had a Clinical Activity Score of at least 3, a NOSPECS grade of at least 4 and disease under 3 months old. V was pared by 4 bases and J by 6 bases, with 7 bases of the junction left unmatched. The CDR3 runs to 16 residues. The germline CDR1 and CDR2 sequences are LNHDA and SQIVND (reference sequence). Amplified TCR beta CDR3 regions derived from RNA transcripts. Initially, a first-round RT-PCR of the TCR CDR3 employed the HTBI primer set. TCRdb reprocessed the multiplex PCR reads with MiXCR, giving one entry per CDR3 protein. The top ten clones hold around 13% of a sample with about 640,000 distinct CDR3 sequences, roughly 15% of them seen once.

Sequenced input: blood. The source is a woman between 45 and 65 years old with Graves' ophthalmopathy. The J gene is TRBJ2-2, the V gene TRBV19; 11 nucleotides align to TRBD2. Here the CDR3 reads CASSTTSGSPPGELFF. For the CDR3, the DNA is TGTGCCAGTAGTACTACTAGCGGGAGTCCCCCCGGGGAGCTGTTTTTT.